This is a list of T cell receptor beta chains from one sample in a study of blood T cell repertoires in COVID-19. Some clones are missing from TCRdb's copy, which holds only in-frame ones; the method was immunoSEQ multiplex PCR. The sample shows about 46,000 clones, 80% to 90% of them seen only once. The sequencing sample was made of peripheral blood. These receptors came from a woman of 80 years or more with acute or convalescent COVID-19. Both conserved end residues are part of each CDR3. A D gene is named only where the DNA matches it firmly. Expanded clones are given a class, and other clones once, few, many or no size at all.

size	length	J	D	V	CDR3	DNA
.	14	TRBJ2-7	.	TRBV7-9	CASSLKGAIDEQYF	TGTGCCAGCAGCTTAAAAGGGGCGATTGACGAGCAGTACTTC
.	15	TRBJ2-1	TRBD1	TRBV2	CASSGGTGGEDEQFF	TGTGCCAGCAGTGGAGGGACAGGGGGCGAGGATGAGCAGTTCTTC
few	15	TRBJ1-5	TRBD1	TRBV27	CASSWDRGANQPQHF	TGTGCCAGCAGTTGGGACAGGGGTGCCAATCAGCCCCAGCATTTT
.	11	TRBJ2-3	.	TRBV25-1	CASRYTDTQYF	TGTGCCAGCCGCTACACAGATACGCAGTATTTT
few	13	TRBJ1-2	TRBD1	TRBV7-9	CASSFTGVLGYTF	TGTGCCAGCAGCTTCACAGGGGTCCTTGGCTACACCTTC
.	15	TRBJ1-5	TRBD1	TRBV19	CASSIRGQGNQPQHF	TGTGCCAGTAGTATAAGAGGACAGGGGAATCAGCCCCAGCATTTT
.	19	TRBJ1-2	TRBD1	TRBV23-1	CASSQWGRDRGPANYGYTF	TGCGCCAGCAGTCAATGGGGCCGGGACAGGGGGCCCGCTAACTATGGCTACACCTTC
few	15	TRBJ1-2	.	TRBV11-2	CASSRRQTSNYGYTF	TGTGCCAGCAGCCGGAGACAGACTTCAAACTATGGCTACACCTTC
.	13	TRBJ1-5	TRBD1	TRBV12-3/TRBV12-4	CASSLTGDQPQHF	TGTGCCAGCAGTTTAACAGGGGATCAGCCCCAGCATTTT
.	15	TRBJ2-3	TRBD2	TRBV9	CASSRNSGGPDTQYF	TGTGCCAGCAGCCGGAACAGCGGGGGGCCAGATACGCAGTATTTT
few	14	TRBJ1-1	TRBD1	TRBV14	CASSQELQGTEAFF	TGTGCCAGCAGCCAAGAACTACAGGGGACTGAAGCTTTCTTT
.	15	TRBJ1-4	TRBD1	TRBV6-5	CASTYLGQGTEKLFF	TGTGCCAGTACCTATTTAGGACAGGGAACTGAAAAACTGTTTTTT
.	15	TRBJ2-1	TRBD2	TRBV30	CAWGEGLAGVTEQFF	TGTGCCTGGGGAGAAGGGCTAGCGGGGGTTACTGAGCAGTTCTTC
.	15	TRBJ2-5	TRBD1	TRBV18	CASSADRGEGKTQYF	TGTGCCAGCTCAGCGGACAGGGGTGAGGGAAAGACCCAGTACTTC
.	16	TRBJ2-3	.	TRBV10-3	CAISESGSGSTDTQYF	TGTGCCATCAGTGAGTCAGGGAGCGGCAGCACAGATACGCAGTATTTT
.	11	TRBJ1-4	.	TRBV12-3/TRBV12-4	CASSYGEKLFF	TGTGCCAGCAGTTACGGTGAAAAACTGTTTTTT
.	14	TRBJ2-2	.	TRBV10-2	CASSPGIGVGELFF	TGCGCCAGCAGCCCCGGAATAGGGGTCGGGGAGCTGTTTTTT
.	14	TRBJ1-3	.	TRBV9	CASSVVAYGNTIYF	TGTGCCAGCAGCGTAGTTGCGTATGGAAACACCATATATTTT